These 6 T cell receptor beta chains originate from one sample sequenced in a study of identifying expanded T cells in peripheral blood. The protocol was immunoSEQ multiplex PCR, while the TCRdb copy is restricted to in-frame clones and leaves out a portion. There are 70,000 or so clones in the sample; 75% to 90% occur only once, and 3.3% lies in the top ten. Sequenced input: blood. These receptors were obtained from a person aged 18 to 70 in good health.

This clone was detected once. The rearrangement joins TRBV9 to TRBJ1-4; 9 positions match TRBD1. J gave up 13 bases and V 4 bases, and 11 bases lay outside the gene matches. The CDR3 runs to 14 residues. Germline V gives CDR1 SGDLS, CDR2 YYNGEE. CDR3 bases: TGTGCCAGCAGCCCCGGGACAGGGTCTAACAGACTGTTTTTT. Translation gives CASSPGTGSNRLFF.

The CDR3 region is CASSLVLSLAGLADTQYF. CDR3 bases: TGCGCCAGCAGCTTGGTCCTGTCGCTAGCGGGACTGGCAGATACGCAGTATTTT. The rearrangement joins TRBV5-1 to TRBJ2-3, with 9 bases identical to TRBD2. Germline lookup yields CDR1 SGHRS and CDR2 YFSETQ. This CDR3 is 18 amino acids long. V lost 0 bases to trimming and J lost 4 bases; unmatched junction nucleotides: 12. Full variable domain (outside the CDR3, taken from reference TRBV5-1 and TRBJ2-3): KAGVTQTPRYLIKTRGQQVTLSCSPISGHRSVSWYQQTPGQGLQFLFEYFSETQRNKGNFPGRFSGRQFSNSRSEMNVSTLELGDSALYLCASSLVLSLAGLADTQYFGPGTRLTVL.

This chain connects TRBV15 to TRBJ2-7; 7 bases match TRBD1. V lost 0 bases, J lost 2 bases, and 7 bases stayed unmatched. This CDR3 has 16 residues. The germline V gene has CDR1 LNHNV and CDR2 YYDKDF (reference sequence). The CDR3, as DNA: TGTGCCACCAGCAGAGATTGGGGGACAGCGGCCTACGAGCAGTACTTC. This sequence encodes CATSRDWGTAAYEQYF.

The chain links TRBV4-3 to TRBJ1-5; the D is unclear. CDR1 LGHNA and CDR2 YSLEER come from the germline V gene. The CDR3 extends over 16 amino acids. V lost 0 bases and J lost 2, with 11 bases in between. CDR3 sequence: CASSQDVGVGNQPQHF. In DNA, the CDR3 is TGCGCCAGCAGCCAAGACGTCGGGGTTGGCAATCAGCCCCAGCATTTT.

The rearrangement joins TRBV6-6 to TRBJ2-3, with D uncertain. Germline lookup yields CDR1 MNHNY and CDR2 SVGAGI (reference sequence). The germline V and J ends were trimmed by 0 bases and 8 bases, with 18 bases remaining between them. The CDR3 is 16 amino acids. The CDR3 bases are TGTGCCAGCAGTTACTCGGGCGGCAGCTCCCCTGGTACGCAGTATTTT. It encodes CASSYSGGSSPGTQYF.

The chain employs TRBV7-3 and TRBJ2-3, with 7 positions matching TRBD1. The germline CDR1 and CDR2 sequences are SGHTA and FQGTGA. This CDR3 spans 17 amino acids. V gave up 1 base and J gave up 1 base; unmatched junction bases: 8. CDR3 nucleotide sequence: TGTGCCAGCAGCTTAAACCCGACAGGGCGCGGCACAGATACGCAGTATTTT. Translated: CASSLNPTGRGTDTQYF.